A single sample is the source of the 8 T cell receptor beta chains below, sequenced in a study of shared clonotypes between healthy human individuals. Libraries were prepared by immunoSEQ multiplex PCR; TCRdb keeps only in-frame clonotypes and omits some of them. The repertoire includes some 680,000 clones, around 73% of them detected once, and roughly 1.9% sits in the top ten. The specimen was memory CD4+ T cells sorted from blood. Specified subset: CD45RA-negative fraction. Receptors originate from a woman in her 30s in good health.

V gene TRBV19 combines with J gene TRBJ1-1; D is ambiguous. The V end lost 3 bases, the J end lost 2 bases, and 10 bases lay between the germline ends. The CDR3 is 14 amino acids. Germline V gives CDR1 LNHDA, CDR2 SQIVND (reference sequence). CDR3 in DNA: TGTGCCAGTAGTATGACCTCCTTTAACACTGAAGCTTTCTTT. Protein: CASSMTSFNTEAFF.

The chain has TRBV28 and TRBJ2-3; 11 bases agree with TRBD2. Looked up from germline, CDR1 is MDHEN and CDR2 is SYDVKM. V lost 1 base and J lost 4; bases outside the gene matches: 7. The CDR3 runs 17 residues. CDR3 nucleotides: TGTGCCAGCAGTTTATCTACTAGCGGGAGAAGATCAGATACGCAGTATTTT. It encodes CASSLSTSGRRSDTQYF.

CDR3 loop: CASSAGLADISYEQYF. The CDR3 DNA reads as TGCGCCAGCAGCGCGGGACTAGCGGACATCTCCTACGAGCAGTACTTC. This sequence joins TRBV5-1 and TRBJ2-7; 11 nucleotides match TRBD2. This CDR3 is built from 16 residues. The germline CDR1 and CDR2 sequences are SGHRS and YFSETQ. J gave up 0 bases and V 4 bases, and 6 bases lay outside the gene matches.

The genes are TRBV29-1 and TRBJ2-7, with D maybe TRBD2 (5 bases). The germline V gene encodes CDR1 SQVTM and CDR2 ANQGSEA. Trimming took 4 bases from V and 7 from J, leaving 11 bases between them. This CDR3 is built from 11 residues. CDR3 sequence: CSVGGLGEQYF. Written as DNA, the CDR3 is TGCAGCGTTGGAGGGTTAGGGGAGCAGTACTTC.

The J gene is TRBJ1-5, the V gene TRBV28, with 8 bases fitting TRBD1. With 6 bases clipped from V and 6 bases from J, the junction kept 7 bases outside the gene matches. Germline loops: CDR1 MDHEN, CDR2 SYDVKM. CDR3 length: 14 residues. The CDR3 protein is CASRRTGPGQPQHF. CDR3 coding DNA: TGTGCCAGCAGACGGACAGGGCCCGGTCAGCCCCAGCATTTT. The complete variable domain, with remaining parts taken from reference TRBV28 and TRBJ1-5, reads DVKVTQSSRYLVKRTGEKVFLECVQDMDHENMFWYRQDPGLGLRLIYFSYDVKMKEKGDIPEGYSVSREKKERFSLILESASTNQTSMYLCASRRTGPGQPQHFGDGTRLSIL.

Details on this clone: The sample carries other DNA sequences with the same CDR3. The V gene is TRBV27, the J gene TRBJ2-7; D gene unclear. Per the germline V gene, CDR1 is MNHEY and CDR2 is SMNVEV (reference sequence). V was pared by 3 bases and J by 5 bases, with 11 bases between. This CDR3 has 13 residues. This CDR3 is CASSLTRRHEQYF. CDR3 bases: TGTGCCAGCAGTTTGACCAGACGCCACGAGCAGTACTTC.

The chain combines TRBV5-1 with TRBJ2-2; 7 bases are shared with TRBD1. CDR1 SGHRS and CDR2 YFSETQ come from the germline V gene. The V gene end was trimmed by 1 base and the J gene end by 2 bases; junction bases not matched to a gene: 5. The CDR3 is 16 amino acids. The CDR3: CASSLFGQANTGELFF. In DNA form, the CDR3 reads TGCGCCAGCAGCTTGTTCGGACAGGCCAACACCGGGGAGCTGTTTTTT.

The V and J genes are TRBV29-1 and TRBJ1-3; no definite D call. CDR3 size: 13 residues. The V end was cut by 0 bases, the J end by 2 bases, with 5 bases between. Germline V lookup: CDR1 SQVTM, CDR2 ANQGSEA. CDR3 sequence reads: CSVEDKTGNTIYF. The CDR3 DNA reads TGCAGCGTTGAAGACAAAACTGGAAACACCATATATTTT.